This entry lists 26 T cell receptor beta chains sequenced from one sample in a study of blood T cell repertoires in COVID-19. Using immunoSEQ multiplex PCR, the repertoire was profiled, and TCRdb retains in-frame clones only, with some absent. The sample lists a few hundred thousand clones, under 90% occurring once. Sequencing input: peripheral blood. The receptor source for this set is a woman aged 40 to 50 who had recovered from COVID-19.

The J gene is TRBJ2-3, the V gene TRBV3-1 (or the pseudogene TRBV3-2); D uncertain. The CDR3 is 11 residues long. V was cut by 4 bases and J by 5 bases, with 4 bases left in between. Per the germline V gene, CDR1 is LGHDT and CDR2 is YNNKEL (reference sequence). CDR3 sequence (DNA): TGTGCCAGCAGCCTCGGAGATACGCAGTATTTT. Translated, it gives CASSLGDTQYF.

The CDR3 DNA follows: TGCAGCGGCGGGACTACCTCTTACAATGAGCAGTTCTTC. Translating it yields CSGGTTSYNEQFF. V and J are TRBV29-1 and TRBJ2-1, with 7 positions matching TRBD2. The germline V gene encodes CDR1 SQVTM and CDR2 ANQGSEA. This CDR3 has 13 residues. The V gene end was trimmed by 7 bases and the J gene end by 4 bases; junction bases not matched to a gene: 7.

The CDR3 DNA sequence: TGTGCCTGGAGTGGAACAGGGGGTGAGCAGTTCTTC. Its translation: CAWSGTGGEQFF. V and J are TRBV30 and TRBJ2-1; the match to TRBD1 covers 8 bases. The V gene's germline CDR1 is GTSNPN and CDR2 SVGIG (reference sequence). This CDR3 comprises 12 residues. J was trimmed by 9 bases and V by 1 base; bases with no gene match: 2.

V and J are TRBV4-1 and TRBJ1-4, with a possible D match to TRBD1 (5 bases). Trimming removed 1 base at V and 6 bases at J, with 9 bases between. The CDR3 runs 14 residues. The V gene's germline CDR1 is MGHRA and CDR2 YSYEKL. The CDR3 DNA follows: TGCGCCAGCAGCCAAGGGGGCTGGGATGAAAAACTGTTTTTT. It codes for CASSQGGWDEKLFF.

The CDR3 region is CSVVSGGTGSDEQYF. CDR3 coding DNA: TGCAGCGTTGTGAGTGGAGGGACAGGCTCTGACGAGCAGTACTTC. The chain joins TRBV29-1 to TRBJ2-7, with 8 bases identical to TRBD1. Germline CDR1 SQVTM, CDR2 ANQGSEA. Trimming took 4 bases from V and 5 from J; bases not matched to a gene: 13. The CDR3 length is 15 residues.

J is TRBJ1-2 and V is TRBV11-2; 8 bases map to TRBD1. This CDR3 region has 15 residues. Germline assignment: CDR1 SGHAT and CDR2 FQNNGV. With V trimmed by 5 bases and J by 4 bases, 9 bases remained unmatched. In DNA, the CDR3 is TGTGCCAGCAGCCGCGGGACAGGAGACCTCTATGGCTACACCTTC. This gives the protein CASSRGTGDLYGYTF.

The rearrangement joins TRBV7-3 to TRBJ2-2; no reliable D call. Trimming left V 3 bases short and J 4 bases short, with 6 bases between. This CDR3 has 13 amino acids. Germline lookup yields CDR1 SGHTA and CDR2 FQGTGA. The CDR3, as DNA: TGTGCCAGCAGCTTCCGTCGCACCGGGGAGCTGTTTTTT. Protein: CASSFRRTGELFF.

The V gene is TRBV5-1, the J gene TRBJ2-5; 7 bases align to TRBD2. The CDR3 length is 16 residues. V lost 1 base and J lost 3; bases outside the gene matches: 9. Germline lookup yields CDR1 SGHRS and CDR2 YFSETQ. The CDR3 nucleotides read TGCGCCAGCAGCTTGTTGGGCGGGAGCACAGAAGAGACCCAGTACTTC. Amino acids: CASSLLGGSTEETQYF.

The chain uses TRBV29-1 and TRBJ1-1; D remains ambiguous. CDR3 length: 15 amino acids. CDR1 SQVTM and CDR2 ANQGSEA come from the germline V gene. V lost 3 bases, J lost 0 bases, and 14 bases lay in between. The CDR3 reads CSVDSGLGLNTEAFF. CDR3 sequence (DNA): TGCAGCGTTGACTCGGGGTTGGGCCTGAACACTGAAGCTTTCTTT.

This clone was detected only once. The CDR3 region has the DNA TGTGCCAGCAGCCAAGTCCCTAGCTCCTACGAGCAGTACTTC. Translated: CASSQVPSSYEQYF. The chain uses TRBV3-1 (or the pseudogene TRBV3-2) and TRBJ2-7; D remains ambiguous. Trimming took off 1 base at V and 0 bases at J, with 7 bases between the two ends. Germline V lookup: CDR1 LGHDT, CDR2 YNNKEL (reference sequence). The CDR3 has 14 residues.

The genes are TRBV3-1 (or the pseudogene TRBV3-2) and TRBJ2-7; D call uncertain. The germline V gene encodes CDR1 LGHDT and CDR2 YNNKEL (reference sequence). The ends were cut back, 0 bases at V and 5 bases at J, with 5 bases in the middle. This CDR3 is 12 amino acids long. Here the CDR3 reads CASSQDLNEQYF. The CDR3 bases are TGTGCCAGCAGCCAAGATTTAAACGAGCAGTACTTC.

This rearrangement joins TRBV12-3 or TRBV12-4 to TRBJ1-2; D is uncertain. Deletions cut 2 bases from V and 8 bases from J, with 12 bases between. The CDR3 contains 13 residues. CDR3 in amino acids: CASSLSGFGGYTF. The CDR3 DNA is TGTGCCAGCAGTTTATCAGGTTTTGGCGGCTACACCTTC.

This chain joins TRBV29-1 and TRBJ1-1; 10 bases are a match to TRBD1. The CDR3 totals 13 residues. Germline loops: CDR1 SQVTM, CDR2 ANQGSEA. V lost 6 bases and J lost 5; bases outside the gene matches: 6. The CDR3 DNA follows: TGCAGCGTCAGTGGACAGGGGGGAACTGAAGCTTTCTTT. This translates into CSVSGQGGTEAFF. The variable domain in full, completed from reference TRBV29-1 and TRBJ1-1, reads SAVISQKPSRDICQRGTSLTIQCQVDSQVTMMFWYRQQPGQSLTLIATANQGSEATYESGFVIDKFPISRPNLTFSTLTVSNMSPEDSSIYLCSVSGQGGTEAFFGQGTRLTVV.

The chain has TRBV5-1 and TRBJ2-1; 9 bases line up with TRBD1. The CDR3 sequence is 15 residues long. V shed 5 bases, J shed 2 bases, and the junction held 5 bases outside the gene matches. CDR1 and CDR2 (germline): SGHRS, YFSETQ. CDR3 sequence: CASRTGTGTYNEQFF. The CDR3 DNA follows: TGCGCCAGCAGGACCGGGACAGGGACCTACAATGAGCAGTTCTTC.

This clone was seen only once. The chain has TRBV4-1 and TRBJ2-7, with TRBD2 identical over 9 bases. The CDR3 spans 15 residues. The junction had 10 bases not matched to a gene; V was cut back by 4 bases and J by 6 bases. Germline loops: CDR1 MGHRA, CDR2 YSYEKL. The CDR3 coding sequence is TGCGCCAGCAGCCCTGGGACTAGCCCGTACGTCGAGCAGTACTTC. Its protein product is CASSPGTSPYVEQYF.

Of note for this clone: Distinct nucleotide sequences in the sample also encode this CDR3. The V gene is TRBV2, the J gene TRBJ2-6; D unresolved. CDR1 is SNHLY, CDR2 FYNNEI, per germline. The CDR3 consists of 14 residues. V was shortened by 2 bases and J by 1 base, with 3 bases between the two germline ends. The CDR3 protein is CASSERSGANVLTF. CDR3 coding DNA: TGTGCCAGCAGTGAACGGTCTGGGGCCAACGTCCTGACTTTC.

The rearrangement uses TRBV5-6 and TRBJ2-5, with a tentative D call TRBD1 (5 bases). Germline loops: CDR1 SGHDT, CDR2 YYEEEE. CDR3 length: 11 residues. V dropped 6 bases and J dropped 4 bases, with 7 bases sitting between them. CDR3 coding DNA: TGTGCCAGCACCCAGGGAGAGACCCAGTACTTC. Translation: CASTQGETQYF.

This chain links TRBV6-2 or TRBV6-3 with TRBJ2-1, with TRBD2 matching 7 bases. Trimming took 2 bases from V and 5 from J; bases not matched to a gene: 15. CDR1 is MNHEY, CDR2 SVGEGT, per germline. CDR3 length: 18 residues. The chain's CDR3 is CASSYPTLPAGVDNEQFF. The CDR3 bases are TGTGCCAGCAGTTACCCGACCCTCCCTGCGGGAGTCGACAATGAGCAGTTCTTC.

The chain joins TRBV7-2 to TRBJ1-5; the match to TRBD1 covers 8 bases. Germline CDR1 and CDR2: SGHTA and FQGNSA. The V and J ends lost 1 base and 4 bases, in that order; junction bases with no gene match: 6. The CDR3 length is 16 residues. The CDR3: CASSLDVRGLNQPQHF. DNA of the CDR3: TGTGCCAGCAGCTTAGATGTCAGGGGGCTGAATCAGCCCCAGCATTTT.

This clone was picked up one time. V is TRBV13 and J is TRBJ2-5; D possibly corresponds to TRBD2 (6 bases). CDR1 and CDR2 from the germline V gene are PRHDT and FYEKMQ (reference sequence). This CDR3 spans 16 amino acids. V was pared by 3 bases and J by 2 bases, with 16 bases between. CDR3 region: CASSFLGGTLQETQYF. DNA for the CDR3: TGTGCCAGCAGCTTTCTCGGGGGAACCCTACAAGAGACCCAGTACTTC.

A single count supports this clone. This chain links TRBV27 with TRBJ2-3, with 14 bases lining up with TRBD2. The J segment lost 6 bases and the V segment lost 2 bases, leaving 4 bases of the junction unmatched. The CDR3 spans 16 residues. Germline lookup yields CDR1 MNHEY and CDR2 SMNVEV (reference sequence). The CDR3 region is CASSLGTSGSVDTQYF. The CDR3 DNA follows: TGTGCCAGCAGTTTAGGGACTAGCGGGAGCGTGGATACGCAGTATTTT.

The V gene is TRBV19, the J gene TRBJ1-2; D is undetermined. Germline CDR1 is LNHDA and CDR2 is SQIVND (reference sequence). The CDR3 extends over 16 amino acids. The V and J ends lost 5 bases and 2 bases respectively, with 18 bases between them. The CDR3 DNA is TGTGCCAGTAGTCCCCAGGCCCAGGCCCTCAACTATGGCTACACCTTC. This codes for CASSPQAQALNYGYTF.

This clone was seen only once. The V gene is TRBV6-6, the J gene TRBJ2-7; 10 bases agree with TRBD1. V gave up 8 bases and J gave up 2 bases; unmatched junction bases: 0. Germline CDR1 and CDR2: MNHNY and SVGAGI (reference sequence). There are 12 residues in the CDR3. In nucleotides, the CDR3 is TGTGCCAGCGGGACAGGGGCCTACGAGCAGTACTTC. Amino acid sequence: CASGTGAYEQYF.

This clone was picked up a small number of times. CDR3 protein: CASRLGAGGTGELFF. The CDR3 nucleotides read TGTGCCAGCAGGCTGGGAGCGGGAGGGACCGGGGAGCTGTTTTTT. The chain carries TRBV11-2 and TRBJ2-2; 10 positions match TRBD2. Germline values: CDR1 SGHAT, CDR2 FQNNGV. The CDR3 has 15 amino acids. V shed 6 bases and J 5 bases; nucleotides not matched to a gene: 6. The entire variable domain, with the rest obtained from reference TRBV11-2 and TRBJ2-2, is as follows: EAGVAQSPRYKIIEKRQSVAFWCNPISGHATLYWYQQILGQGPKLLIQFQNNGVVDDSQLPKDRFSAERLKGVDSTLKIQPAKLEDSAVYLCASRLGAGGTGELFFGEGSRLTVL.

The gene calls are TRBV11-2 and TRBJ2-3, with D perhaps matching TRBD2 (7 bases). Germline CDR1 and CDR2: SGHAT and FQNNGV. The CDR3 extends over 14 amino acids. V dropped 5 bases and J dropped 0 bases, with 9 bases sitting between them. CDR3 in amino acids: CASSKGGSTDTQYF. The CDR3 bases are TGTGCCAGCAGCAAGGGGGGGAGCACAGATACGCAGTATTTT.

The rearrangement joins TRBV2 to TRBJ2-1, with TRBD2 matching over 9 bases. The CDR3 covers 15 residues. The ends lost 3 bases at V and 3 bases at J; junction bases unmatched: 3. Germline V gives CDR1 SNHLY, CDR2 FYNNEI. CDR3 region: CASSEASGDYNEQFF. In DNA, the CDR3 is TGTGCCAGCAGTGAGGCTAGCGGGGACTACAATGAGCAGTTCTTC.